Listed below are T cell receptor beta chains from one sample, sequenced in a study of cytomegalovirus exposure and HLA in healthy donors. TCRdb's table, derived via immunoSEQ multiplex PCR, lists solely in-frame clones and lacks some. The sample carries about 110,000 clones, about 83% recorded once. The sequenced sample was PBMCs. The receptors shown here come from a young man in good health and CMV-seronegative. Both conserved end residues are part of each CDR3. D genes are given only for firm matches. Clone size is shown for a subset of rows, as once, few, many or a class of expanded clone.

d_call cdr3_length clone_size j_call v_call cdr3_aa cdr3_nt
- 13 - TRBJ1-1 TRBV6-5 CASTGRVGTEAFF TGTGCCAGCACAGGCAGGGTGGGCACTGAAGCTTTCTTT
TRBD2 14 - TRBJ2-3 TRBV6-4 CASSILAGTDTQYF TGTGCCAGCAGCATACTAGCGGGAACAGATACGCAGTATTTT
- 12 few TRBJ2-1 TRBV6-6 CASSTPSNEQFF TGTGCCAGCAGTACTCCTAGCAATGAGCAGTTCTTC
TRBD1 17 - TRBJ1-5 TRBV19 CASNGAGQGFSNQPQHF TGTGCCAGTAACGGGGCGGGACAGGGATTCAGCAATCAGCCCCAGCATTTT
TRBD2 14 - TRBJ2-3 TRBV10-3 CATSGGRGTDTQYF TGTGCCACCTCAGGAGGGAGGGGCACAGATACGCAGTATTTT
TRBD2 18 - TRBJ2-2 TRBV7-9 CASSLGSGLAGRTGELFF TGTGCCAGCAGCTTAGGCTCGGGACTAGCGGGAAGGACCGGGGAGCTGTTTTTT
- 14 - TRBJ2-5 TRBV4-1 CASSQQDRSETQYF TGCGCCAGCAGCCAACAGGATCGATCAGAGACCCAGTACTTC
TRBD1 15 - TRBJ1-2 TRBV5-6 CASSLGTGKTIGYTF TGTGCCAGCAGCTTGGGGACAGGGAAAACTATAGGCTACACCTTC
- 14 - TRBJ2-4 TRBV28 CASCHGLAKNIQYF TGTGCCAGCTGTCACGGACTAGCCAAAAACATTCAGTACTTC
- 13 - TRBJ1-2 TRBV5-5 CASSSQGTYGYTF TGTGCCAGCAGCTCACAGGGCACCTATGGCTACACCTTC
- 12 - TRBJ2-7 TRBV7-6 CASSSVTYEQYF TGTGCCAGCAGCTCGGTTACCTACGAGCAGTACTTC
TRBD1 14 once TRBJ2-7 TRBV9 CASSMGDSTYEQYF TGTGCCAGCAGCATGGGGGACAGCACCTACGAGCAGTACTTC